A single sample is the source of the 10 T cell receptor beta chains below, sequenced in a study of blood T cell repertoires in COVID-19. Assay used: immunoSEQ multiplex PCR; TCRdb lists only in-frame clones, some missing. The sample consists of 110,000 to 150,000 clones, about 86% of them appearing once. Source material: peripheral blood. These TCRs come from a woman aged 60-75 years with acute or convalescent COVID-19.

J is TRBJ1-2 and V is TRBV5-6; D possibly corresponds to TRBD1 (6 bases). V was clipped by 3 bases and J by 5 bases, with 20 bases between them. CDR3 length: 16 amino acids. Germline CDR1 reads SGHDT; CDR2 reads YYEEEE. The CDR3 DNA sequence: TGTGCCAGCAGCTCCCGGACAGCCATACTTTCTTATGGCTACACCTTC. This codes for CASSSRTAILSYGYTF.

The gene calls are TRBV2 and TRBJ1-5; no clear D gene. This CDR3 spans 14 amino acids. CDR1 and CDR2 from the germline V gene are SNHLY and FYNNEI. Trimming cost V 6 bases and J 5 bases, with 14 bases left between them. The CDR3 coding sequence is TGTGCCAGCAGGTCGGGAGTGAGCTATCAGCCCCAGCATTTT. Translated: CASRSGVSYQPQHF.

The chain recombines TRBV30 with TRBJ2-7; no clear D gene. CDR1 and CDR2 from the germline V gene are GTSNPN and SVGIG (reference sequence). The CDR3 covers 13 residues. V shed 4 bases and J shed 2 bases, with 12 bases lying between them. The CDR3, as DNA: TGTGCCTGGACTCTGCGAAAACCCTACGAGCAGTACTTC. Protein: CAWTLRKPYEQYF.

The gene calls are TRBV5-6 and TRBJ1-6; 10 bases map to TRBD1. This CDR3 is built from 16 residues. Per germline, CDR1 SGHDT and CDR2 YYEEEE. After removal of 4 bases from V and 7 bases from J, the junction contained 8 bases not matched to a gene. Written as DNA, the CDR3 is TGTGCCAGCAGCATCCCCGGGACAGGGGACAATTCACCCCTCCACTTT. It is translated as CASSIPGTGDNSPLHF. The variable domain in full, with the rest retrieved from reference TRBV5-6 and TRBJ1-6, is DAGVTQSPTHLIKTRGQQVTLRCSPKSGHDTVSWYQQALGQGPQFIFQYYEEEERQRGNFPDRFSGHQFPNYSSELNVNALLLGDSALYLCASSIPGTGDNSPLHFGNGTRLTVT.

The V and J genes are TRBV7-8 and TRBJ2-3; 8 bases agree with TRBD1. The CDR3 loop spans 16 amino acids. Per the germline V gene, CDR1 is SGHVS and CDR2 is FQNEAQ. The J segment lost 2 bases and the V segment lost 6 bases, leaving 10 bases of the junction unmatched. As DNA, the CDR3 is TGTGCCAGCAGACGCCAGACAGGGGCTGACACAGATACGCAGTATTTT. Translating it yields CASRRQTGADTDTQYF.

V is TRBV7-8 and J is TRBJ2-2, with D unresolved. CDR1 and CDR2 (germline): SGHVS, FQNEAQ. The CDR3 consists of 14 residues. The V end lost 2 bases, the J end lost 5 bases, and 9 bases lay between the germline ends. CDR3 DNA sequence: TGTGCCAGCAGCTTATTACAGCTTACCGGGGAGCTGTTTTTT. Residues: CASSLLQLTGELFF.

The gene calls are TRBV7-9 and TRBJ1-1; possibly TRBD1 for D (5 bases). The CDR3 runs 15 residues. The germline CDR1 and CDR2 sequences are SEHNR and FQNEAQ (reference sequence). V dropped 5 bases and J dropped 1 base, with 14 bases sitting between them. In DNA form, the CDR3 reads TGTGCCAGCAGCCCTGAAGGGGTGCGGAACACTGAAGCTTTCTTT. It specifies CASSPEGVRNTEAFF.

This clone was seen just once. The chain carries TRBV7-2 and TRBJ2-2; 9 bases agree with TRBD1. V shed 2 bases and J 1 base; nucleotides not matched to a gene: 2. In germline, CDR1 is SGHTA, CDR2 FQGNSA. The CDR3 length is 16 residues. The CDR3 bases are TGTGCCAGCAGCTTAACAGGGGGCTGGAACACCGGGGAGCTGTTTTTT. It is translated as CASSLTGGWNTGELFF.

The chain employs TRBV7-2 and TRBJ2-7; 11 bases are a match to TRBD1. Germline loops: CDR1 SGHTA, CDR2 FQGNSA. Unmatched junction bases numbered 7, after V lost 3 bases and J lost 6 bases. There are 15 residues in the CDR3. The chain's CDR3 is CASSFLGTGGVEQYF. CDR3 nucleotides: TGTGCCAGCAGCTTCCTGGGGACAGGGGGGGTCGAGCAGTACTTC. The variable domain in full, completed from reference TRBV7-2 and TRBJ2-7, reads GAGVSQSPSNKVTEKGKDVELRCDPISGHTALYWYRQSLGQGLEFLIYFQGNSAPDKSGLPSDRFSAERTGGSVSTLTIQRTQQEDSAVYLCASSFLGTGGVEQYFGPGTRLTVT.

The chain carries TRBV9 and TRBJ2-5; TRBD2 aligns across 15 bases. The CDR3 is 17 amino acids. The germline CDR1 and CDR2 sequences are SGDLS and YYNGEE. The ends lost 0 bases at V and 4 bases at J; junction bases unmatched: 4. The CDR3 reads CASSVGTSGGALETQYF. CDR3 DNA: TGTGCCAGCAGCGTAGGGACTAGCGGGGGGGCCTTAGAGACCCAGTACTTC. Using reference TRBV9 and TRBJ2-5 for the parts outside the CDR3, the full variable domain is DSGVTQTPKHLITATGQRVTLRCSPRSGDLSVYWYQQSLDQGLQFLIQYYNGEERAKGNILERFSAQQFPDLHSELNLSSLELGDSALYFCASSVGTSGGALETQYFGPGTRLLVL.